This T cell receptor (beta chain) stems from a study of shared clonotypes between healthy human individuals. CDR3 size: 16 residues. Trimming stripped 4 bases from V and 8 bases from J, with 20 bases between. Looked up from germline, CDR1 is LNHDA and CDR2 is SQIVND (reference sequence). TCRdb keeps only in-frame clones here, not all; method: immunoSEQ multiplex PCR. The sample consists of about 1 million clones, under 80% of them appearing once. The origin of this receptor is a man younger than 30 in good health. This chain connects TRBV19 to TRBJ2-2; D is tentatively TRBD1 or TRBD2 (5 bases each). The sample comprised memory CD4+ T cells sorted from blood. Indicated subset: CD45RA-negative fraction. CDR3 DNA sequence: TGTGCCAGTAGTAAAACGCTCGGGACGTTCCCAGGGGAGCTGTTTTTT. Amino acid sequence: CASSKTLGTFPGELFF.